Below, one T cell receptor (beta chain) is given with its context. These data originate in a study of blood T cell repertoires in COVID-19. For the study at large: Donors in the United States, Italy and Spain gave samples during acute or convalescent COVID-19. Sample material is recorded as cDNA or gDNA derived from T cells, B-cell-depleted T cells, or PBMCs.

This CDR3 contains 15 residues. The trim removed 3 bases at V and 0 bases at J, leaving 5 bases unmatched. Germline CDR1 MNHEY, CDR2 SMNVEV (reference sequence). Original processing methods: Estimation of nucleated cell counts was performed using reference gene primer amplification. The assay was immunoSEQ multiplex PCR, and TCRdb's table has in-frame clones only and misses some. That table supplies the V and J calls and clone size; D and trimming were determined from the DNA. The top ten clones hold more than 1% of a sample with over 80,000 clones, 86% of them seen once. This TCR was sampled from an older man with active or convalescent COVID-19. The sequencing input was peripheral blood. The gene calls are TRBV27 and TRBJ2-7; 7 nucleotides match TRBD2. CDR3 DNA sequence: TGTGCCAGCAGTTTTGGAGGGAGGGGCTCCTACGAGCAGTACTTC. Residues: CASSFGGRGSYEQYF.